Listed below are T cell receptor beta chains from one sample, sequenced in a study of CD8 T cells in Susac syndrome. TCRdb ran MiXCR on the immunoSEQ multiplex PCR reads and lists one entry per CDR3 protein. The table has hundreds of thousands of distinct CDR3 sequences, about 88% seen once. The material sequenced was CD8+ T cells from PBMCs. These receptors were collected from a human donor with multiple sclerosis. CDR3s include the opening cysteine and the closing phenylalanine or tryptophan. A D gene is named only where the DNA matches it firmly. Not all rows give a size; the values are once, few, many and, for expanded clones, a class.

D gene	clone size	V gene	J gene	CDR3 protein	CDR3 DNA
.	.	TRBV7-8	TRBJ2-1	CASSLGRGRDSYNEQFF	TGTGCCAGCAGCTTAGGTAGAGGCAGGGACTCCTACAATGAGCAGTTCTTC
.	.	TRBV6-6	TRBJ2-1	CASVSSPNEQFF	TGTGCCAGCGTTTCCAGTCCTAATGAGCAGTTCTTC
.	once	TRBV20-1	TRBJ2-2	CSARVLAIPTGELFF	TGCAGTGCTAGAGTTCTAGCCATACCCACCGGGGAGCTGTTTTTT
TRBD1	.	TRBV5-4	TRBJ2-3	CASSWADRDNTQYF	TGTGCCAGCAGCTGGGCGGACAGGGACAATACGCAGTATTTT
TRBD2	once	TRBV7-6	TRBJ2-3	CASSLLVAGGEFFPDTQYF	TGTGCCAGCAGCTTACTCGTAGCGGGAGGCGAGTTCTTCCCAGATACGCAGTATTTT
TRBD2	.	TRBV5-1	TRBJ2-1	CASKDSGRGYNEQFF	TGCGCCAGCAAGGATAGCGGGAGGGGGTACAATGAGCAGTTCTTC
TRBD2	.	TRBV5-5	TRBJ2-3	CASSPRTSGSQLDTQYF	TGTGCCAGCAGCCCTCGGACTAGCGGGAGTCAGTTAGATACGCAGTATTTT
.	.	TRBV29-1	TRBJ2-7	CSVEADTPYEQYF	TGCAGCGTTGAAGCCGACACCCCCTACGAGCAGTACTTC
.	.	TRBV24-1	TRBJ2-5	CATSAPGAGETQYF	TGTGCCACCAGTGCCCCGGGGGCGGGGGAGACCCAGTACTTC
TRBD2	.	TRBV27	TRBJ2-4	CASSFLREAKNIQYF	TGTGCCAGCAGTTTCCTGCGGGAGGCCAAAAACATTCAGTACTTC
.	.	TRBV30	TRBJ1-1	CAWSASVGEVFF	TGTGCCTGGAGTGCCTCTGTGGGGGAAGTTTTCTTT
.	once	TRBV28	TRBJ1-1	CASSNQGFLRNTEAFF	TGTGCCAGCAGTAATCAGGGATTTTTACGCAACACTGAAGCTTTCTTT
.	.	TRBV6-2/TRBV6-3	TRBJ2-5	CVLRGLLQETQYF	TGTGTCCTTAGAGGGCTCCTCCAAGAGACCCAGTACTTC
TRBD1	.	TRBV4-1	TRBJ1-5	CASSRQGANSNQPQHF	TGCGCCAGCAGCCGCCAGGGGGCTAATAGCAATCAGCCCCAGCATTTT
.	once	TRBV4-1	TRBJ2-7	CASSQEWSEEQYF	TGCGCCAGCAGCCAAGAATGGAGTGAAGAGCAGTACTTC
TRBD1	.	TRBV7-4	TRBJ2-7	CASSAPRDRTIFFEYF	TGTGCCAGCAGCGCGCCCCGGGACAGGACGATATTCTTTGAGTACTTC
.	.	TRBV25-1	TRBJ1-2	CASSYAGGRDYGYTF	TGTGCCAGCAGCTACGCCGGGGGCAGGGACTATGGCTACACCTTC
TRBD2	.	TRBV19	TRBJ2-1	CASSIAASGRYIGPFF	TGTGCCAGTAGTATAGCGGCTAGCGGGAGATATATTGGGCCGTTCTTC
.	.	TRBV13	TRBJ2-7	CASSLDGFPSYEQYF	TGTGCCAGCAGCTTAGACGGGTTCCCCTCCTACGAGCAGTACTTC
.	.	TRBV12-3/TRBV12-4	TRBJ2-5	CASSLEERGETQYF	TGTGCCAGCAGTTTAGAAGAGAGGGGAGAGACCCAGTACTTC
TRBD2	.	TRBV28	TRBJ2-3	CASSFPSKGQRGYTDTQYF	TGTGCCAGCAGTTTCCCCTCAAAGGGCCAGCGGGGCTACACAGATACGCAGTATTTT
.	.	TRBV27	TRBJ2-1	CASSLVGAIDEQFF	TGTGCCAGCAGTTTGGTGGGAGCGATTGATGAGCAGTTCTTC
.	.	TRBV13	TRBJ2-3	CASSEARDTQYF	TGTGCCAGCAGCGAGGCCCGAGATACGCAGTATTTT
TRBD2	.	TRBV4-1	TRBJ2-7	CASSQGLALSYEQYF	TGCGCCAGCAGCCAGGGACTAGCGCTTTCCTACGAGCAGTACTTC
TRBD1	.	TRBV7-6	TRBJ1-2	CASSPSLDRAYGYTF	TGTGCCAGCAGCCCATCCCTGGACAGGGCCTATGGCTACACCTTC
.	.	TRBV28	TRBJ1-5	CASSLVTDPSNQPQHF	TGTGCCAGCAGTTTAGTAACAGACCCTAGCAATCAGCCCCAGCATTTT
.	.	TRBV28	TRBJ2-2	CASRPPGAGTGELFF	TGTGCCAGCAGACCACCGGGGGCGGGGACCGGGGAGCTGTTTTTT
TRBD2	.	TRBV27	TRBJ2-7	CASSLVGTKQYF	TGTGCCAGCAGTTTGGTCGGGACTAAGCAGTACTTC
TRBD2	.	TRBV19	TRBJ2-7	CASSIPRASGSYEQYF	TGTGCCAGTAGTATCCCCCGGGCTAGCGGCTCCTACGAGCAGTACTTC
.	.	TRBV20-1	TRBJ1-1	CSAKGRNEAFF	TGCAGTGCTAAGGGCCGAAATGAAGCTTTCTTT
.	once	TRBV20-1	TRBJ2-7	CSVGDSYEQYF	TGCAGTGTGGGAGACAGCTACGAGCAGTACTTC
TRBD2	few	TRBV27	TRBJ2-3	CASSLLTSGYTDTQYF	TGTGCCAGCAGTTTATTAACTAGCGGTTACACAGATACGCAGTATTTT
.	.	TRBV11-2	TRBJ1-1	CASSLVFESPEAFF	TGTGCCAGCAGCTTAGTGTTTGAAAGCCCTGAAGCTTTCTTT
TRBD2	.	TRBV29-1	TRBJ2-3	CSVVSAGGPPDTQYF	TGCAGCGTTGTATCGGCGGGAGGGCCCCCAGATACGCAGTATTTT
.	.	TRBV27	TRBJ2-1	CASSKRGTPSYNEQFF	TGTGCCAGCAGTAAACGGGGCACCCCTTCCTACAATGAGCAGTTCTTC
.	.	TRBV4-1	TRBJ2-5	CASSQSQHIQETQYF	TGCGCCAGCAGCCAATCCCAGCATATACAAGAGACCCAGTACTTC
.	.	TRBV27	TRBJ2-3	CASSLLGGDTQYF	TGTGCCAGCAGTTTACTCGGAGGAGATACGCAGTATTTT
.	.	TRBV2	TRBJ1-1	CASTPPQMNTEAFF	TGTGCCAGCACCCCACCACAAATGAACACTGAAGCTTTCTTT
.	.	TRBV12-3/TRBV12-4	TRBJ2-5	CASTSQWETQYF	TGTGCCAGCACATCCCAATGGGAGACCCAGTACTTC
TRBD2	few	TRBV6-1	TRBJ2-3	CATEGLARVADTQYF	TGTGCCACCGAAGGACTAGCCCGAGTCGCAGATACGCAGTATTTT
.	.	TRBV2	TRBJ1-1	CASSERGGSTEAFF	TGTGCCAGCAGTGAAAGAGGAGGGAGCACTGAAGCTTTCTTT
TRBD1	.	TRBV27	TRBJ2-5	CASSWTGGRETQYF	TGTGCCAGCAGTTGGACAGGGGGGAGGGAGACCCAGTACTTC
.	.	TRBV10-2	TRBJ1-5	CASSEVGNRNQPQHF	TGCGCCAGCAGTGAGGTGGGGAACCGTAATCAGCCCCAGCATTTT
TRBD1	once	TRBV27	TRBJ2-1	CASRVTGILNEQFF	TGTGCCAGCAGGGTGACAGGGATCCTCAATGAGCAGTTCTTC
TRBD2	.	TRBV10-3	TRBJ2-3	CAISDREGEGTQYF	TGTGCCATCAGTGATCGGGAGGGAGAGGGTACGCAGTATTTT
.	.	TRBV29-1	TRBJ2-1	CSVEGNAYNEQFF	TGCAGCGTTGAAGGGAATGCCTACAATGAGCAGTTCTTC
TRBD2	.	TRBV28	TRBJ2-3	CASSSLAEGISYTQYF	TGTGCCAGCAGCTCACTAGCGGAGGGGATCTCTTATACGCAGTATTTT
.	.	TRBV7-9	TRBJ1-1	CASRAEAFF	TGTGCCAGCAGGGCTGAAGCTTTCTTT
TRBD1	once	TRBV7-3	TRBJ2-3	CASSSPEQGGTDTQYF	TGTGCCAGCAGCTCACCTGAACAGGGGGGCACAGATACGCAGTATTTT
TRBD1	.	TRBV12-3/TRBV12-4	TRBJ2-5	CASSGGQGAGETQYF	TGTGCCAGCAGCGGGGGACAGGGGGCGGGTGAGACCCAGTACTTC
.	few	TRBV19	TRBJ2-7	CASSIGSYEQYF	TGTGCCAGTAGTATAGGCTCCTACGAGCAGTACTTC
.	.	TRBV27	TRBJ2-1	CASLRGGIYNEQFF	TGTGCCAGCCTAAGAGGTGGCATTTACAATGAGCAGTTCTTC
TRBD2	.	TRBV7-3	TRBJ2-2	CASSSKREGHTGELFF	TGTGCCAGCAGCTCAAAGCGGGAGGGCCACACCGGGGAGCTGTTTTTT